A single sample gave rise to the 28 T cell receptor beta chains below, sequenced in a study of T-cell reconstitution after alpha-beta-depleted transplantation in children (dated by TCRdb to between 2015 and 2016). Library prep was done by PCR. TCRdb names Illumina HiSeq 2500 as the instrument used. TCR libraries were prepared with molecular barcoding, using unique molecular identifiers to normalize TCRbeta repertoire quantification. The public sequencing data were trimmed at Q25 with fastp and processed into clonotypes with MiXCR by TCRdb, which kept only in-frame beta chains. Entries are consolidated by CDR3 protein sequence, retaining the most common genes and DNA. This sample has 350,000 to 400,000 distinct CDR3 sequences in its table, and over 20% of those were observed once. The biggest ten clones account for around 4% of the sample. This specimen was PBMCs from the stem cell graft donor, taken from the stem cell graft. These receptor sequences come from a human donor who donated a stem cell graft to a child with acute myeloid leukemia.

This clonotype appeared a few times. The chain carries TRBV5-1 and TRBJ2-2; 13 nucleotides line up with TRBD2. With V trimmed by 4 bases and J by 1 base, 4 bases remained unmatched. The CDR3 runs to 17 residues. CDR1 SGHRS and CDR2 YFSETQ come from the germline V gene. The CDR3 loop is CASSLRTSGRNTGELFF. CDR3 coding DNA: TGCGCCAGCAGCCTAAGGACTAGCGGGAGGAACACCGGGGAGCTGTTTTTT.

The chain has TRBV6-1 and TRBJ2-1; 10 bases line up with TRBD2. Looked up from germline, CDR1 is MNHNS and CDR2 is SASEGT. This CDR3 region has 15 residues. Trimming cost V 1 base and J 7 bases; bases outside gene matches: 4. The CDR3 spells CASSEELAGRNEQFF. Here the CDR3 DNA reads TGTGCCAGCAGTGAAGAACTAGCGGGAAGGAATGAGCAGTTCTTC.

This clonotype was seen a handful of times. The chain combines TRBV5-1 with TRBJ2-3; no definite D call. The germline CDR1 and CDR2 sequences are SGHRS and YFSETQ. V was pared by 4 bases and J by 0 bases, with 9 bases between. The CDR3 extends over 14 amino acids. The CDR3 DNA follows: TGCGCCAGCAGCGTACAGACGAGCACAGATACGCAGTATTTT. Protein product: CASSVQTSTDTQYF.

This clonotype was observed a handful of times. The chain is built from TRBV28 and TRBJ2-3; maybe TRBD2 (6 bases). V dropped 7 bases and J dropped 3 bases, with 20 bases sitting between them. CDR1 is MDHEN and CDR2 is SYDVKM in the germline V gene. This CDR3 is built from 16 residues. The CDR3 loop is CASIESSGRSTDTQYF. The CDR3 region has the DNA TGTGCCAGCATCGAAAGTTCGGGGAGGTCGACAGATACGCAGTATTTT.

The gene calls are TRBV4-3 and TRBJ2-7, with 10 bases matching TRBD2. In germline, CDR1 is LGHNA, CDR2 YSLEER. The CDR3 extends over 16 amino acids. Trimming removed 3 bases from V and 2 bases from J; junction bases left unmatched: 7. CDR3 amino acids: CASSQDRLAGTYEQYF. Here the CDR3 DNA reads TGCGCCAGCAGCCAGGATCGACTAGCGGGCACCTACGAGCAGTACTTC.

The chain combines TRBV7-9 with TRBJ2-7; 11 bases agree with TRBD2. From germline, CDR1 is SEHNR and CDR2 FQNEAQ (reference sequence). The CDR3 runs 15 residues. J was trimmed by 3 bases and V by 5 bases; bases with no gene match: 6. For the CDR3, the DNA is TGTGCCAGCAGCCCCCTAGCGGGAGGTAACTACGAGCAGTACTTC. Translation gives CASSPLAGGNYEQYF.

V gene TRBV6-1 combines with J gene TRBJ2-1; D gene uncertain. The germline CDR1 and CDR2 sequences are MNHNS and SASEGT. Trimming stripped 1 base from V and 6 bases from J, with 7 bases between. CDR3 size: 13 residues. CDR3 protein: CASSEGPVNEQFF. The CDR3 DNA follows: TGTGCCAGCAGTGAAGGCCCCGTCAATGAGCAGTTCTTC.

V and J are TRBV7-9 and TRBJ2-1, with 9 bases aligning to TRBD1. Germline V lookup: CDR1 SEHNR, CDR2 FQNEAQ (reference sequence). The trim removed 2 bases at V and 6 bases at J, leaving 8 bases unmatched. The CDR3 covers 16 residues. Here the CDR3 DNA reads TGTGCCAGCAGCTTAAGTTCCGGGACAGGGAGCAATGAGCAGTTCTTC. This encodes CASSLSSGTGSNEQFF.

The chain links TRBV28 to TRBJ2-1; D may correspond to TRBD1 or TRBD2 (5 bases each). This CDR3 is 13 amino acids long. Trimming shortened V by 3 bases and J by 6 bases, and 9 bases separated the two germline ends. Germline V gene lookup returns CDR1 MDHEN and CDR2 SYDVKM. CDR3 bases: TGTGCCAGCAGTTTCGGGACCGGCAATGAGCAGTTCTTC. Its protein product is CASSFGTGNEQFF.

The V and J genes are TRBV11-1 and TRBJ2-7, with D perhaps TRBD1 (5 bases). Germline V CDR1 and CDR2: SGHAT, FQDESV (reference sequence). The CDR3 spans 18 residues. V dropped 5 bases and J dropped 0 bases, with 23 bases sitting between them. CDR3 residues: CASSPRHKTALASYEQYF. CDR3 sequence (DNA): TGTGCCAGCAGCCCACGACACAAGACAGCCCTTGCCTCCTACGAGCAGTACTTC.

The CDR3 loop is CASSLELAGGPRDDEQYF. Here the CDR3 DNA reads TGTGCCAGCAGCTTAGAGCTAGCGGGAGGGCCTAGAGACGACGAGCAGTACTTC. The rearrangement joins TRBV11-1 to TRBJ2-7; 12 bases line up with TRBD2. With 1 base clipped from V and 5 bases from J, the junction kept 12 bases outside the gene matches. CDR3 length equals 18 residues. Germline V gene sequence: CDR1 SGHAT, CDR2 FQDESV (reference sequence).

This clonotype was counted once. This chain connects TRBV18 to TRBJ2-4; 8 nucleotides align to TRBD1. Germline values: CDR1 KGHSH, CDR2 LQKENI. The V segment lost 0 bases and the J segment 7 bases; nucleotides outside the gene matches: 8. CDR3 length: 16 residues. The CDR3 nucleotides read TGTGCCAGCTCACCACCGAAGGACAGGGTTTGGAACATTCAGTACTTC. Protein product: CASSPPKDRVWNIQYF.

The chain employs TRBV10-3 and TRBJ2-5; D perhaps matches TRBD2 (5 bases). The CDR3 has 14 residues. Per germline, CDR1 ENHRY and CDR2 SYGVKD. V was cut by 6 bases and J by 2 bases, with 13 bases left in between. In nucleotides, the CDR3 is TGTGCCATCAGCAACATGACGGGGCAAGAGACCCAGTACTTC. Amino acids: CAISNMTGQETQYF.

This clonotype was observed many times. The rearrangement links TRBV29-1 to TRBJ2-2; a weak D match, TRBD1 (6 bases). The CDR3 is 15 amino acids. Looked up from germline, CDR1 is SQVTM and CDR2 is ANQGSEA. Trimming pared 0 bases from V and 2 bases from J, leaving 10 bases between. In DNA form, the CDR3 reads TGCAGCGTTGAAGACCTGGACAGAAACACCGGGGAGCTGTTTTTT. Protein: CSVEDLDRNTGELFF.

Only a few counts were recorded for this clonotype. The CDR3 nucleotides are TGTGCCAGCACGGGACTAGCGACGAGCGGCTACGAGCAGTACTTC. It yields the protein CASTGLATSGYEQYF. The chain employs TRBV7-9 and TRBJ2-7, with 10 bases lining up with TRBD2. CDR3 length equals 15 residues. V lost 7 bases and J lost 3; bases outside the gene matches: 9. Germline V gene lookup returns CDR1 SEHNR and CDR2 FQNEAQ (reference sequence).

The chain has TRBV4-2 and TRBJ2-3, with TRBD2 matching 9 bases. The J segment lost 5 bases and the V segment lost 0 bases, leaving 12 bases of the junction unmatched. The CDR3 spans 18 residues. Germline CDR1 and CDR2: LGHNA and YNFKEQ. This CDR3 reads CASSQESSLSGRGDTQYF. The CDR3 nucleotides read TGTGCCAGCAGCCAAGAGAGTAGTCTTAGCGGGAGAGGAGATACGCAGTATTTT.

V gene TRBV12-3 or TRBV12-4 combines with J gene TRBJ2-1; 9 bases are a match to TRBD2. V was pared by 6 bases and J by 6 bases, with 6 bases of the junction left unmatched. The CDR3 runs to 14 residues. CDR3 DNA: TGTGCCAGCAGAGATAGCGGGAGACGCAATGAGCAGTTCTTC. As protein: CASRDSGRRNEQFF.

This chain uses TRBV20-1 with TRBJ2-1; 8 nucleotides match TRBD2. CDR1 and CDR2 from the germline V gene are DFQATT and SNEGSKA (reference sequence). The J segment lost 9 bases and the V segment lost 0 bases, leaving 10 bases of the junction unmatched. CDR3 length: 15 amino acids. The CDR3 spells CSARDYGTRGIEQFF. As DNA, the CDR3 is TGCAGTGCTAGAGATTACGGGACTAGAGGAATTGAGCAGTTCTTC.

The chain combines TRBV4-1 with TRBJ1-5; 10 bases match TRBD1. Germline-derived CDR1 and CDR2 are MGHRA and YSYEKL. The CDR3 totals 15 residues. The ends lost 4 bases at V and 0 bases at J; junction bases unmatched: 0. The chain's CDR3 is CASSRTGGSNQPQHF. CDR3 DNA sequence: TGCGCCAGCAGCCGGACAGGGGGTAGCAATCAGCCCCAGCATTTT.

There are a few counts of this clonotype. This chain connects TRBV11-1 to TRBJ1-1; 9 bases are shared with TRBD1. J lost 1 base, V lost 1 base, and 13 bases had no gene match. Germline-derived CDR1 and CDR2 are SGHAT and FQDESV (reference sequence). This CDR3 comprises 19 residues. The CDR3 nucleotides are TGTGCCAGCAGCTTAGTCTTTTCCGGGACAGGGCCGACGAACACTGAAGCTTTCTTT. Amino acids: CASSLVFSGTGPTNTEAFF.

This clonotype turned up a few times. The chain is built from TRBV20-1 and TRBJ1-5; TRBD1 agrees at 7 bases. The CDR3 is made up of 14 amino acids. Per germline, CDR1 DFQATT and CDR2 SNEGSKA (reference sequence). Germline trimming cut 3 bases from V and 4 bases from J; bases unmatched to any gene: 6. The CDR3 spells CSASPTGTNQPQHF. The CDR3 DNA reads TGCAGTGCTAGCCCGACAGGGACAAATCAGCCCCAGCATTTT.

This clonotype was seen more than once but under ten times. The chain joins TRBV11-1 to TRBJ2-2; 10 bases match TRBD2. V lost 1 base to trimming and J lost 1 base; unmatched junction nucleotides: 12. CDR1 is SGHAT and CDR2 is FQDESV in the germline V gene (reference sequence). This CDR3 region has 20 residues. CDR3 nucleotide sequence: TGTGCCAGCAGCTTAGTTAGGGTAGCGGGAGGCCGAAGGAACACCGGGGAGCTGTTTTTT. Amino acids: CASSLVRVAGGRRNTGELFF.

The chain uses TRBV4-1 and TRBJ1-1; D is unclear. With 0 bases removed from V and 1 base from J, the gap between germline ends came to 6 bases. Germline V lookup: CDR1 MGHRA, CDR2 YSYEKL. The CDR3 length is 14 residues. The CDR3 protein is CASSQDQGNTEAFF. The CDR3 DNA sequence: TGCGCCAGCAGCCAAGATCAAGGGAACACTGAAGCTTTCTTT.

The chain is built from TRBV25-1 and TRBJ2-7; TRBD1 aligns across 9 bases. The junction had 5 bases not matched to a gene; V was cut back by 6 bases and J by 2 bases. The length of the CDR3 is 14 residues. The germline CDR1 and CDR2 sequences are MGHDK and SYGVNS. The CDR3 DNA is TGTGCCAGCAGCGCACGACAGGGGGCCTACGAGCAGTACTTC. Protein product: CASSARQGAYEQYF.

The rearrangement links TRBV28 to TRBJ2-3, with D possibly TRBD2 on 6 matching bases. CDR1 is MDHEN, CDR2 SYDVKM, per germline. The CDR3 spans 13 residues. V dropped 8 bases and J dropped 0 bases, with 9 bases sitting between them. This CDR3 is CASGDSSTDTQYF. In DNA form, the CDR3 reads TGTGCCAGCGGGGACTCTAGCACAGATACGCAGTATTTT.

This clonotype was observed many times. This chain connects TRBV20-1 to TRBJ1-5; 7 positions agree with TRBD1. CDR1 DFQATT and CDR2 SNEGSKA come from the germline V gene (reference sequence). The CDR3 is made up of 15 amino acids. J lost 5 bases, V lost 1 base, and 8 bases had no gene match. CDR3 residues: CSARVGTVQDQPQHF. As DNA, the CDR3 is TGCAGTGCTAGAGTCGGGACAGTCCAGGATCAGCCCCAGCATTTT.

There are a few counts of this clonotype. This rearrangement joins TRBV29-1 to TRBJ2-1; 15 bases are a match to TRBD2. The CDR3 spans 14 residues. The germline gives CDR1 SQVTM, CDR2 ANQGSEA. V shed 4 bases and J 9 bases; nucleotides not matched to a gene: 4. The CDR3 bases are TGCAGCGTTGGGACTAGCGGGAGGGCCACTGAGCAGTTCTTC. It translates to CSVGTSGRATEQFF.

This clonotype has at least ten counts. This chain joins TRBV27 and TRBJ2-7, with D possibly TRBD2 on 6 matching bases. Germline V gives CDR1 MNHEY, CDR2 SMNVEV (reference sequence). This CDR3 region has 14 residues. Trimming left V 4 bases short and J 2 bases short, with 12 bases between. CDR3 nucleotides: TGTGCCAGCAGTTCGGGTAGCGGAACCTACGAGCAGTACTTC. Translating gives CASSSGSGTYEQYF.